The present TCR beta chain was sequenced within a study of blood T cell repertoires in COVID-19. As for the study in general: Donors in the United States, Italy and Spain gave samples during acute or convalescent COVID-19.

Using immunoSEQ multiplex PCR, the repertoire was profiled, and TCRdb retains in-frame clones only, with some absent. In the table there are about 210,000 clones, around nine tenths of which are singletons. Sequencing was performed on peripheral blood. This clonotype originated in a man aged 35 to 55 with acute or convalescent COVID-19.

CDR3: CASSPRETRSYEQYF. In DNA form, the CDR3 reads TGTGCCAGCAGTCCCAGGGAGACTAGGTCCTACGAGCAGTACTTC. The V and J genes are TRBV6-6 and TRBJ2-7, with TRBD2 as a possible D gene (6 bases). CDR3 length: 15 amino acids. V gave up 5 bases and J gave up 1 base, with 15 bases separating them. Germline V CDR1 and CDR2: MNHNY, SVGAGI (reference sequence).